This TCR beta chain was obtained from a study of shared clonotypes between healthy human individuals. The donors, healthy adults who were HIV-negative, had experienced no recent acute infections or vaccinations. Division of CD4+ cells produced a CD45RA+ naive subset and a CD45RA-negative memory subset. Measured with immunoSEQ multiplex PCR; TCRdb has only the in-frame clones, and not every one. The table has over a million clones, 70% to 80% seen once. General study points: With a handful of donors compared, about 5% of naive CD4 clonotypes were shared. The study drew on few donors, limiting represented genetic and exposure-history diversity.

As for this clone: Its antigen is still unknown.

This receptor was identified in a man aged 18-30 years in good health. Sequencing was done on a sample of memory CD4+ T cells sorted from blood. Subset given: CD45RA-negative fraction.

The CDR3 DNA reads as TGTGCCAGCAGTGGACTAGCCGGGGAGCTGTTTTTT. It codes for CASSGLAGELFF. The chain uses TRBV2 and TRBJ2-2; D might be TRBD2 (6 bases). Germline V lookup: CDR1 SNHLY, CDR2 FYNNEI. CDR3 length equals 12 residues. Trimming stripped 4 bases from V and 6 bases from J, with 6 bases between.